Shown below are 16 T cell receptor beta chains from a single sample sequenced in a study of blood T cells in healthy people across ages. A second PCR of roughly 7 to 11 cycles used a sample-barcoded 5' primer and a J-beta primer mix. One entry per CDR3 protein, called by TCRdb with MiXCR from the 5' RACE reads. The table has 1.5 million or so distinct CDR3 sequences, approximately 42% seen once. Source material: blood. These receptors all stem from a woman younger than 30 in good health.

This clonotype was observed once. V usage is TRBV12-3 or TRBV12-4 and J usage is TRBJ2-3; a weak D match, TRBD1 (5 bases). Trimming took 5 bases from V and 15 from J, leaving 24 bases between them. The CDR3 is 14 amino acids. CDR3 sequence reads: CASSMGQSTDTEYF. The CDR3, as DNA: TGTGCCAGCAGTATGGGGCAGAGCACAGATACGGAATATTTT.

The gene calls are TRBV20-1 and TRBJ2-1; D perhaps matches TRBD1 (6 bases). The CDR3 is 10 amino acids. Per the germline V gene, CDR1 is DFQATT and CDR2 is SNEGSKA (reference sequence). The V gene lost 6 bases and the J gene lost 10 bases, with 10 bases spanning the gap. CDR3 sequence reads: CSALRGEQFF. CDR3 sequence (DNA): TGCAGTGCACTAAGGGGGGAGCAGTTCTTC.

This clonotype has a handful of counts. V usage is TRBV6-5 and J usage is TRBJ2-7; the D is unclear. Looked up from germline, CDR1 is MNHEY and CDR2 is SVGAGI. Trimming stripped 0 bases from V and 6 bases from J, with 6 bases between. This CDR3 comprises 12 residues. The CDR3 DNA reads as TGTGCCAGCAGTTACTCTCCCGTCGAGCAGTACTTC. Its protein product is CASSYSPVEQYF.

The genes are TRBV20-1 and TRBJ2-1; no clear D gene. Germline V CDR1 and CDR2: DFQATT, SNEGSKA (reference sequence). The CDR3 is made up of 16 amino acids. Trimming stripped 6 bases from V and 6 bases from J, with 24 bases between. CDR3 in DNA: TGCAGTGCCCAGGCCACGACTGGCCACGCGACCAATGAGCAGTTCTTC. It encodes CSAQATTGHATNEQFF.

Concerning this clonotype: One end of the junction is discordant with germline, which a read error may explain. J is TRBJ2-3 and V is TRBV12-3 or TRBV12-4, with 10 positions matching TRBD2. The CDR3 covers 15 residues. This CDR3 is CASSPIAGGGDMQYF. In nucleotides, the CDR3 is TGTGCCAGCAGTCCAATAGCGGGGGGAGGAGATATGCAGTATTTT.

This chain links TRBV12-3 or TRBV12-4 with TRBJ1-3; D is unclear. The CDR3 contains 15 residues. Trimming removed 3 bases at V and 0 bases at J, with 9 bases between. The CDR3 DNA is TGTGCCAGCAGTTTTACATCGAGCTCTGGAAACACCATATATTTT. Translated, it gives CASSFTSSSGNTIYF.

The gene calls are TRBV12-3 or TRBV12-4 and TRBJ2-2; perhaps TRBD2 as D (6 bases). The CDR3 totals 15 residues. Deletions cut 3 bases from V and 4 bases from J, with 12 bases between. The CDR3: CASSLAGPGTGELFF. The CDR3 DNA reads as TGTGCCAGCAGTTTGGCGGGGCCGGGCACCGGGGAGCTGTTTTTT.

A few counts support this clonotype. The chain carries TRBV12-3 or TRBV12-4 and TRBJ1-6, with no clear D. The CDR3 has 12 residues. V lost 6 bases and J lost 4, with 4 bases in between. Here the CDR3 reads CASRVYNSPLHF. For the CDR3, the DNA is TGTGCCAGCAGGGTTTATAATTCACCCCTCCACTTT.

V usage is TRBV27 and J usage is TRBJ1-5, with D hard to call. Germline CDR1 is MNHEY and CDR2 is SMNVEV (reference sequence). V shed 5 bases and J shed 10 bases, with 9 bases lying between them. The CDR3 contains 11 residues. The CDR3 is CASSPVSPQHF. CDR3 sequence (DNA): TGTGCCAGCAGTCCAGTCAGCCCCCAGCATTTT.

The chain carries TRBV28 and TRBJ1-6, with 9 bases lining up with TRBD1. The J segment lost 12 bases and the V segment lost 5 bases, leaving 2 bases of the junction unmatched. The CDR3 extends over 12 amino acids. Looked up from germline, CDR1 is MDHEN and CDR2 is SYDVKM. The CDR3 coding sequence is TGTGCCAGCAGTATGGGACAGGGACCCCTCCACTTT. It specifies CASSMGQGPLHF. The whole variable domain, filled in from reference TRBV28 and TRBJ1-6, reads DVKVTQSSRYLVKRTGEKVFLECVQDMDHENMFWYRQDPGLGLRLIYFSYDVKMKEKGDIPEGYSVSREKKERFSLILESASTNQTSMYLCASSMGQGPLHFGNGTRLTVT.

This sequence joins TRBV3-1 and TRBJ2-3; 11 nucleotides align to TRBD2. The CDR3 is 17 amino acids. Germline values: CDR1 LGHDT, CDR2 YNNKEL (reference sequence). V shed 2 bases and J 2 bases; nucleotides not matched to a gene: 6. In nucleotides, the CDR3 is TGTGCCAGCAGCCAACTCCGACTAGCGGGGCCCACAGATACGCAGTATTTT. Amino acids: CASSQLRLAGPTDTQYF.

The V and J genes are TRBV12-3 or TRBV12-4 and TRBJ2-3; D is unresolved. This CDR3 has 12 residues. V lost 5 bases to trimming and J lost 6 bases, with 9 bases between them. As DNA, the CDR3 is TGTGCCAGCAGTCCCTGGCGGGATACGCAGTATTTT. Its protein product is CASSPWRDTQYF.

The genes are TRBV9 and TRBJ2-2; tentatively, D is TRBD2 (6 bases). V lost 0 bases to trimming and J lost 4 bases, with 10 bases between them. The germline CDR1 and CDR2 sequences are SGDLS and YYNGEE. The CDR3 has 15 amino acids. The chain's CDR3 is CASSVEGGGTGELFF. CDR3 DNA: TGTGCCAGCAGCGTAGAGGGAGGAGGCACCGGGGAGCTGTTTTTT.

This chain connects TRBV11-2 to TRBJ2-3, with D hard to call. Germline CDR1 reads SGHAT; CDR2 reads FQNNGV. Trimming removed 0 bases from V and 4 bases from J, with 8 bases in between. CDR3 length: 14 residues. CDR3 nucleotide sequence: TGTGCCAGCAGCTTAGATGGTTTGCCAGATACGCAGTATTTT. Protein: CASSLDGLPDTQYF. The full variable domain, completed using reference TRBV11-2 and TRBJ2-3, is EAGVAQSPRYKIIEKRQSVAFWCNPISGHATLYWYQQILGQGPKLLIQFQNNGVVDDSQLPKDRFSAERLKGVDSTLKIQPAKLEDSAVYLCASSLDGLPDTQYFGPGTRLTVL.

V usage is TRBV7-2 and J usage is TRBJ2-7, with TRBD2 matching 14 bases. There are 16 residues in the CDR3. V shed 5 bases and J 2 bases; nucleotides not matched to a gene: 5. Looked up from germline, CDR1 is SGHTA and CDR2 is FQGNSA. The CDR3 protein is CASSPGLAGDPYEQYF. As DNA, the CDR3 is TGTGCCAGCAGCCCGGGACTAGCGGGAGATCCCTACGAGCAGTACTTC.

Here the CDR3 reads CASGRDPRPYEQYF. The DNA of the CDR3 is TGTGCTAGTGGACGGGACCCGCGTCCCTACGAGCAGTACTTC. The chain is built from TRBV12-5 and TRBJ2-7; D possibly matches TRBD1 or TRBD2 (5 bases each). In germline, CDR1 is LGHNT, CDR2 FRNRAP. Trimming took off 6 bases at V and 2 bases at J, with 14 bases between the two ends. This CDR3 is built from 14 residues.